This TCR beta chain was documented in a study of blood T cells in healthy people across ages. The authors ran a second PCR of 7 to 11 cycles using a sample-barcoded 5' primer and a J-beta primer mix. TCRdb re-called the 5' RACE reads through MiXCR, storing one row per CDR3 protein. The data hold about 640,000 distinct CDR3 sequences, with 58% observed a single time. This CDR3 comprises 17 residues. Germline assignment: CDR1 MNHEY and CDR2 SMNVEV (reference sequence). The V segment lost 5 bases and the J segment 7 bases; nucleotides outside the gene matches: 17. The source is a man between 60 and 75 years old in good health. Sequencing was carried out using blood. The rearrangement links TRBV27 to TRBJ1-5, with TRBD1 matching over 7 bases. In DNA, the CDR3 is TGTGCCAGCAGTCCCCCGCCAGCACAGGGGTTGGGACAGCCCCAGCATTTT. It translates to CASSPPPAQGLGQPQHF.